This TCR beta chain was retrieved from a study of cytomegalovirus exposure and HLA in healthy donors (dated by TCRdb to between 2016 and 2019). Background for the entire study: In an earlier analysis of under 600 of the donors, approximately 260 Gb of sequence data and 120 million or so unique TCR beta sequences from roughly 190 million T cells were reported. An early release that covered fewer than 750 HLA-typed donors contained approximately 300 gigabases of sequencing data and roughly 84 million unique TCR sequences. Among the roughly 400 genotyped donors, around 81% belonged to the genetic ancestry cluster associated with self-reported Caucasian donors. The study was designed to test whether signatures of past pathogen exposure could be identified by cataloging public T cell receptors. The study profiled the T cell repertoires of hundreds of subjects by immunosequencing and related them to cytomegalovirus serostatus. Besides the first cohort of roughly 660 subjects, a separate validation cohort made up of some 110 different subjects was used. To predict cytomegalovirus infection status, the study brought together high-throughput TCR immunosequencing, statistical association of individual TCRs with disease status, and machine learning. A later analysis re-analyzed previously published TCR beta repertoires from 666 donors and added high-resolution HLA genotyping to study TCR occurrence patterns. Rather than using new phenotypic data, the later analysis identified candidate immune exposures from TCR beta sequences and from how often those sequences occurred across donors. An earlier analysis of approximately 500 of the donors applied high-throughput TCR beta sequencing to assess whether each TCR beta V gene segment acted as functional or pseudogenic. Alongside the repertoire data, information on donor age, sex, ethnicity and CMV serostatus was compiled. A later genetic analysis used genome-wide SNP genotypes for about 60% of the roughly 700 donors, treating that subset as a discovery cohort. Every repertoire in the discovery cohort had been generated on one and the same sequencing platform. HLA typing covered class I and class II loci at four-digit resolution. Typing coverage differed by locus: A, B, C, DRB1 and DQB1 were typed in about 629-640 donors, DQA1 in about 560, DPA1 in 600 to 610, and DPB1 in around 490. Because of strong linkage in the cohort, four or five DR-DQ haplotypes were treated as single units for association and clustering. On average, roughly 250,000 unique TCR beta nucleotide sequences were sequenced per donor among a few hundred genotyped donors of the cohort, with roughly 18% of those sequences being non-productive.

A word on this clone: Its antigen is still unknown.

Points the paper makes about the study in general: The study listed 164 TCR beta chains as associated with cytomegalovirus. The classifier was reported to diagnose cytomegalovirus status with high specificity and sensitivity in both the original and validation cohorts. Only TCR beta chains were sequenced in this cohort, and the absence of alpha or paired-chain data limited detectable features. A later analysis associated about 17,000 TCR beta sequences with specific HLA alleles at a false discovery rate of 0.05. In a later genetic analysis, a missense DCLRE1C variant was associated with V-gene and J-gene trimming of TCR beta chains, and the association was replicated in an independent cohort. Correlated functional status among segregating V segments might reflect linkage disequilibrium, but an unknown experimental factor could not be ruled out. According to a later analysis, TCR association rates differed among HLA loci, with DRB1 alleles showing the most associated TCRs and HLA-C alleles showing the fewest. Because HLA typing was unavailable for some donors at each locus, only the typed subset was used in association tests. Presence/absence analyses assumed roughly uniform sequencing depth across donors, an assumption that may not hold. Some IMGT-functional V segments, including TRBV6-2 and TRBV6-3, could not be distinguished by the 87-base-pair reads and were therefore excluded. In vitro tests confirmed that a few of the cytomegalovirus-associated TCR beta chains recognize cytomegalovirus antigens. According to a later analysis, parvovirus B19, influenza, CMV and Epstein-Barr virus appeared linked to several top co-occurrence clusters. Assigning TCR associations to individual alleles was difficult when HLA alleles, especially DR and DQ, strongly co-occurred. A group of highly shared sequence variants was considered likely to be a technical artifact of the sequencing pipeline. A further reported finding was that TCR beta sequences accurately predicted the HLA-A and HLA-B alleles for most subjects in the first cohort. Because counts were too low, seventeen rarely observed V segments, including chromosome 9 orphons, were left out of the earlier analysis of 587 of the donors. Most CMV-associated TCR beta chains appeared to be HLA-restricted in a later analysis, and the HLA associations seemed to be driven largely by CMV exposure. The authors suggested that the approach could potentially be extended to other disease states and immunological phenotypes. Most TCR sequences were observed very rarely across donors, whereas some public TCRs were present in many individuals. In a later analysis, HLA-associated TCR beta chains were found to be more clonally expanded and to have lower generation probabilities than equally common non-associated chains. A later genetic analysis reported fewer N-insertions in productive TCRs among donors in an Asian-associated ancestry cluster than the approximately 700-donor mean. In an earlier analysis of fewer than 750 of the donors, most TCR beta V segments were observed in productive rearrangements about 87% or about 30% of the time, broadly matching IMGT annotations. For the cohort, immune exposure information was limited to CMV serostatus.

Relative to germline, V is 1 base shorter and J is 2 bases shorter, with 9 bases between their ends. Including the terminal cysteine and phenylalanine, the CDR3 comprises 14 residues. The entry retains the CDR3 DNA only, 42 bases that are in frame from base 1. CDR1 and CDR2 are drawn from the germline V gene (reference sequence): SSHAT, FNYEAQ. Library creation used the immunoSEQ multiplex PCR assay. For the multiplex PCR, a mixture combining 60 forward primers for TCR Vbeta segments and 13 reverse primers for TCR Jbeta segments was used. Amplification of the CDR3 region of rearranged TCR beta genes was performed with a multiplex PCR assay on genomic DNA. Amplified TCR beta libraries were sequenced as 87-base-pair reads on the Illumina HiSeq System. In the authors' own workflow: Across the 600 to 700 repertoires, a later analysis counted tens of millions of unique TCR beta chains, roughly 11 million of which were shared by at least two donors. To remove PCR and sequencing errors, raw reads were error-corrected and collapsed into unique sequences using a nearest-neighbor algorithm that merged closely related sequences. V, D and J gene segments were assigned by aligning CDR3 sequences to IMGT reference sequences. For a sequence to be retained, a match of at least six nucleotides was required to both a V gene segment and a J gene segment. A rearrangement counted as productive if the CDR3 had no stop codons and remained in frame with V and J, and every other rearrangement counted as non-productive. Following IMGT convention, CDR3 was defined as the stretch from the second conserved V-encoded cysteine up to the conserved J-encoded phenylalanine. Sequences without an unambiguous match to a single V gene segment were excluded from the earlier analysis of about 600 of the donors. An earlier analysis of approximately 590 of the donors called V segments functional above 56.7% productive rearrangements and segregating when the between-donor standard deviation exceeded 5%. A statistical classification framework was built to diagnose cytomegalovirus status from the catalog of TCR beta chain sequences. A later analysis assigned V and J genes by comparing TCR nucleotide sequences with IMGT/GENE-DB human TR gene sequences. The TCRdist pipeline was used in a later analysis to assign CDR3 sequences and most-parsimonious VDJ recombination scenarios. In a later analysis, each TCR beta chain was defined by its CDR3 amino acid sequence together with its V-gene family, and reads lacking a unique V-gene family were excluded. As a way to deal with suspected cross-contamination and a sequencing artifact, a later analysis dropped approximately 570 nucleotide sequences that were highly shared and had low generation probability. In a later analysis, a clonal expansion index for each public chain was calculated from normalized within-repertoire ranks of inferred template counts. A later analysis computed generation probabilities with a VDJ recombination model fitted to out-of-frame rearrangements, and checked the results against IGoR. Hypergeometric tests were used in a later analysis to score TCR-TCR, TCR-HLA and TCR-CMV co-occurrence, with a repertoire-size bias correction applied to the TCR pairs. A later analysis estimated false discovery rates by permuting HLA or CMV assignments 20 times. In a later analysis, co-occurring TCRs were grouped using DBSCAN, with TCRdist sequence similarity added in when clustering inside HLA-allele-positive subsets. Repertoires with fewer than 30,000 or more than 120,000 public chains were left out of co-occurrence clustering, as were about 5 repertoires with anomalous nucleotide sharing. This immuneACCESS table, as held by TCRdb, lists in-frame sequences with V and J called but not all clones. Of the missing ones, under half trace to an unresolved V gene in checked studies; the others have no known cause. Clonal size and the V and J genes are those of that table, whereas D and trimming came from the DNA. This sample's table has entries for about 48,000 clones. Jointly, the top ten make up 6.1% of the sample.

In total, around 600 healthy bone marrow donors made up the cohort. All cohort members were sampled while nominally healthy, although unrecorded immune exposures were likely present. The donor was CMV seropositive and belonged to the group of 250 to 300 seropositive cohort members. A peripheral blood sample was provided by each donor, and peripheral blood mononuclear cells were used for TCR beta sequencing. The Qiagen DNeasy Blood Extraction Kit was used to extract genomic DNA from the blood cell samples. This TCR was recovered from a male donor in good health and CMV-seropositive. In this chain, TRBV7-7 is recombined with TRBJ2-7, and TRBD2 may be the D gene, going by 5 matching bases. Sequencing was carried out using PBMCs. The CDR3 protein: CASSLGVGAYEQYF. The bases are TGTGCCAGCAGCTTAGGCGTCGGGGCCTACGAGCAGTACTTC.